One and the same sample provided the 30 T cell receptor beta chains below, sequenced in a study of Tregs in tolerant kidney transplant recipients. Only in-frame clones appear in the TCRdb table, and some are missing; sequencing was by immunoSEQ multiplex PCR. Listed are 20,000 to 30,000 clones; more than 3.5% falls within the top ten. Mixed chimerism was transient after nonmyeloablative marrow transplants from related graft donors. The sample was CD4+ T cells from blood (PBMCs), taken 6 months after the transplant. These receptors were collected from a human patient who received a combined kidney and bone marrow transplant. Some T cells may be the graft donor's.

A remark on this clone: The read is 3 residues too short to cover the CDR3 end, so that end is filled in from the germline J gene. The chain joins TRBV23-1 to TRBJ1-5; 10 bases line up with TRBD1. TRBV23-1 is flagged as an ORF with uncertain function. With V trimmed by 6 bases and J by 3 bases, 11 bases remained unmatched. There are 17 residues in the CDR3. Partial CDR3 DNA: TGCGCCAGCAGCCCCGTGCCGGACAGGGGGTACAATCAGCCC. Its protein is CASSPVPDRGYNQP. The CDR3 in full is CASSPVPDRGYNQPQHF.

Remarks on this clone: The CDR3 end lies 3 residues beyond the end of the read and is filled in from the germline J gene. This rearrangement joins TRBV7-7 to TRBJ2-1; D perhaps matches TRBD1 (6 bases). The germline CDR1 and CDR2 sequences are SSHAT and FNYEAQ (reference sequence). The CDR3 consists of 14 residues. The V and J ends lost 1 base and 7 bases respectively, with 11 bases between them. CDR3 protein: CASSLGGQGNEQFF. The sequenced CDR3 bases are TGTGCCAGCAGCTTAGGGGGTCAGGGGAATGAG.

As to this clone: The read ends 3 residues shy of where the CDR3 ends; the end is completed using the germline J gene. The J gene is TRBJ2-2, the V gene TRBV18, with 12 positions matching TRBD2. The V gene end was trimmed by 3 bases and the J gene end by 6 bases; junction bases not matched to a gene: 5. The CDR3 runs 16 residues. Germline-derived CDR1 and CDR2 are KGHSH and LQKENI. The sequenced CDR3 bases are TGTGCCAGCTCACCGGAGACTAGCGGGAGCGCCGGGGAG. Amino acid sequence: CASSPETSGSAGE. The complete CDR3 protein is CASSPETSGSAGELFF.

The CDR3 loop is CASTDAGGPGELFF. Partial CDR3 DNA: TGTGCCAGCACCGACGCAGGGGGCCCCGGGGAG. The chain is built from TRBV6-2 or TRBV6-3 and TRBJ2-2, with TRBD1 identical over 8 bases. Read sequence stops 3 residues before the CDR3 end, and the germline J gene provides the missing end. The CDR3 length is 14 residues. J was trimmed by 6 bases and V by 7 bases; bases with no gene match: 7. CDR1 is MNHEY and CDR2 is SVGEGT in the germline V gene.

Notes on this clone: The DNA ends 3 residues before the CDR3 does, and the rest of the CDR3 is filled in from the germline J gene. The chain recombines TRBV10-2 with TRBJ2-3, with D possibly matching TRBD1 (5 bases). Trimming took 3 bases from V and 0 from J, leaving 10 bases between them. The CDR3 spans 15 residues. From germline, CDR1 is WSHSY and CDR2 SAAADI. The CDR3 sequence is CASSENRPSTDTQYF. The CDR3 bases that were read are TGCGCCAGCAGTGAAAACAGGCCCAGCACAGATACG.

Points on this clone: The read is 3 residues too short to cover the CDR3 end, so that end is filled in from the germline J gene. The genes are TRBV7-9 and TRBJ2-1, with TRBD2 matching 7 bases. V shed 8 bases, J shed 7 bases, and the junction held 8 bases outside the gene matches. The CDR3 has 13 amino acids. Germline loops: CDR1 SEHNR, CDR2 FQNEAQ (reference sequence). The CDR3 is CASGASGGNEQFF. The sequenced part of the CDR3 DNA is TGTGCCAGCGGCGCCTCCGGGGGGAATGAG.

Concerning this clone itself: The CDR3 is cut off 3 residues early in the read; its end comes from the germline J gene. V is TRBV18 and J is TRBJ1-4; 9 nucleotides agree with TRBD1. Unmatched junction bases numbered 2, after V lost 4 bases and J lost 8 bases. The CDR3 length is 13 residues. Germline values: CDR1 KGHSH, CDR2 LQKENI. CDR3 region: CASSRQGEEKLFF. CDR3 bases read: TGTGCCAGCTCACGACAGGGGGAAGAAAAA.

Notes on this clone: The read stops 3 residues short of the end of the CDR3; the missing end is completed from the germline J gene. The rearrangement joins TRBV18 to TRBJ2-7, with TRBD1 as a possible D gene (5 bases). CDR3 length equals 14 residues. From germline, CDR1 is KGHSH and CDR2 LQKENI. Trimming took 2 bases from V and 3 from J, leaving 11 bases between them. CDR3 bases read: TGTGCCAGCTCACCATGGGTCCAGGGCTACGAG. Protein: CASSPWVQGYE. The CDR3 in full is CASSPWVQGYEQYF.

Comment on this clone: The identical CDR3 is also encoded by other nucleotide sequences in the sample. This chain's CDR3 is CASSSAGDSGNTIYF. The CDR3 bases that were read are TGTGCCAGCAGCTCTGCAGGGGACTCTGGAAACACC. The chain has TRBV7-9 and TRBJ1-3, with D maybe TRBD1 (6 bases). Coverage ceases 3 residues before the CDR3 finishes, and the germline J gene fills in the end. The CDR3 length is 15 residues. V lost 4 bases and J lost 0, with 10 bases in between. Germline CDR1 reads SEHNR; CDR2 reads FQNEAQ (reference sequence).

Concerning this clone: The read halts 3 residues ahead of the CDR3 end, with the missing end drawn from the germline J gene. This chain links TRBV20-1 with TRBJ1-5, with D possibly matching TRBD1 (6 bases). This CDR3 contains 13 residues. The germline CDR1 and CDR2 sequences are DFQATT and SNEGSKA (reference sequence). V shed 3 bases and J shed 0 bases, with 6 bases lying between them. Incomplete CDR3 DNA: TGCAGTGCTAGCAGGGGTAGCAATCAGCCC. Translated: CSASRGSNQP. The whole CDR3 region reads CSASRGSNQPQHF.

CDR3: CSASWVSGGEQYF. Partial CDR3 DNA: TGCAGTGCTAGCTGGGTCTCGGGGGGCGAG. The V call is TRBV20-1, the J call TRBJ2-7, with 7 nucleotides matching TRBD2. The CDR3 extends 3 residues past the end of the read, so its final part is completed from the germline J gene. Germline CDR1 is DFQATT and CDR2 is SNEGSKA (reference sequence). V lost 3 bases, J lost 6 bases, and 8 bases stayed unmatched. There are 13 residues in the CDR3.

About this clone: The sequence runs out 3 residues before the end of the CDR3; the remainder is reconstructed from the germline J gene. The gene calls are TRBV7-2 and TRBJ2-5, with D perhaps TRBD1 (5 bases). From germline, CDR1 is SGHTA and CDR2 FQGNSA. This CDR3 comprises 13 residues. Trimming left V 1 base short and J 7 bases short, with 10 bases between. The CDR3 here is CASSLGQSATQYF. The sequenced CDR3 bases are TGTGCCAGCAGCTTAGGACAGTCGGCGACC.

Details on this clone: Coverage ceases 3 residues before the CDR3 finishes, and the germline J gene fills in the end. The chain employs TRBV6-2 or TRBV6-3 and TRBJ2-7; 9 nucleotides match TRBD2. CDR1 MNHEY and CDR2 SVGEGT come from the germline V gene. V was clipped by 3 bases and J by 2 bases; unmatched bases: 5. The CDR3 has 15 amino acids. Incomplete CDR3 DNA: TGTGCCAGCAGTTATCTCGCGGGAGGGCCCTACGAG. Residues: CASSYLAGGPYE. The whole CDR3 is CASSYLAGGPYEQYF.

In the case of this clone: Its ends do not fully match the called genes, so a read error is possible. The read comes to an end 3 residues before the CDR3 does, leaving the germline J gene to fill in the end. The sample holds other DNA sequences that translate to the same CDR3. The rearrangement uses TRBV30 and TRBJ2-5; the D gene is possibly TRBD1 (6 bases). Germline V gene data show CDR1 as GTSNPN and CDR2 as SVGIG (reference sequence). The CDR3 is 12 amino acids. This chain's CDR3 is CAWAGDQETQYF. CDR3 bases read: TGCGCCTGGGCAGGGGACCAAGAGACC.

To note about this clone: Sequencing ends 3 residues short of the CDR3 end; the germline J gene provides the rest. The J gene is TRBJ1-5, the V gene TRBV30, with 7 bases fitting TRBD1. The germline V gene has CDR1 GTSNPN and CDR2 SVGIG (reference sequence). V lost 2 bases and J lost 2; bases outside the gene matches: 3. CDR3 length: 14 amino acids. The CDR3 loop is CAWSRTGGNQPQHF. The sequenced part of the CDR3 DNA is TGTGCCTGGAGTCGTACAGGGGGCAATCAGCCC.

Turning to this clone: Sequencing ends 3 residues short of the CDR3 end; the germline J gene provides the rest. This chain connects TRBV20-1 to TRBJ2-1; TRBD2 matches at 8 bases. Germline V CDR1 and CDR2: DFQATT, SNEGSKA (reference sequence). The CDR3 spans 14 residues. V was clipped by 6 bases and J by 5 bases; unmatched bases: 9. The CDR3 spells CSAESFSGNNEQFF. The CDR3 bases that were read are TGCAGTGCCGAATCATTTAGCGGGAACAATGAG.

As for this clone: From the germline J gene comes the end of the CDR3, since the read stops 3 residues before it. The chain couples TRBV20-1 to TRBJ2-7; 11 positions match TRBD1. V shed 6 bases, J shed 5 bases, and the junction held 9 bases outside the gene matches. CDR3 length: 14 amino acids. The germline gives CDR1 DFQATT, CDR2 SNEGSKA (reference sequence). The DNA read from the CDR3 is TGCAGTGCAGCCCGGACAGGGGGCTGGGACGAG. It is translated as CSAARTGGWDE. The full CDR3 is CSAARTGGWDEQYF.

Points on this clone: The read ends 3 residues shy of where the CDR3 ends; the end is completed using the germline J gene. This chain joins TRBV7-8 and TRBJ1-3; a weak D match, TRBD1 (5 bases). CDR1 SGHVS and CDR2 FQNEAQ come from the germline V gene. V was shortened by 5 bases and J by 8 bases, with 25 bases between the two germline ends. CDR3 size: 17 residues. CDR3 in amino acids: CASSPLSGGPTLHTIYF. Incomplete CDR3 DNA: TGTGCCAGCAGCCCCCTATCGGGGGGTCCCACCCTACACACC.

Remarks on this clone: Read sequence stops 3 residues before the CDR3 end, and the germline J gene provides the missing end. The chain has TRBV2 and TRBJ1-1, with a possible D match to TRBD1 (6 bases). The V gene lost 6 bases and the J gene lost 5 bases, with 19 bases spanning the gap. CDR1 is SNHLY and CDR2 is FYNNEI in the germline V gene. There are 15 residues in the CDR3. The CDR3: CASREIQGRGTEAFF. The part of the CDR3 DNA that was read is TGTGCCAGCAGAGAGATCCAGGGGCGGGGGACTGAA.

For this clone: The read terminates 3 residues before the CDR3 end, so the remaining end is supplied by the germline J gene. V is TRBV2 and J is TRBJ1-1; D call uncertain. Germline CDR1 reads SNHLY; CDR2 reads FYNNEI. The CDR3 loop spans 16 amino acids. The V end was cut by 4 bases, the J end by 0 bases, with 15 bases between. CDR3 DNA (partial): TGTGCCAGCAGTGGTCGGGGTTACCTCATGAACACTGAA. Its translation: CASSGRGYLMNTE. The full-length CDR3 reads as CASSGRGYLMNTEAFF.

Remarks on this clone: The CDR3 end is not reached by the read, which stops 3 residues before it; the germline J gene fills it in. The chain joins TRBV20-1 to TRBJ2-5; 10 positions match TRBD2. The V and J ends lost 2 bases and 2 bases, in that order; junction bases with no gene match: 5. This CDR3 comprises 15 residues. Germline lookup yields CDR1 DFQATT and CDR2 SNEGSKA (reference sequence). The CDR3 protein is CSARPSGSKQETQYF. The CDR3 bases that were read are TGCAGTGCTAGACCTAGCGGGAGTAAGCAAGAGACC.

About this clone itself: Read data end 3 residues before the CDR3 end; the end is taken from the germline J gene. The rearrangement joins TRBV2 to TRBJ1-1; D uncertain. This CDR3 comprises 15 residues. Germline values: CDR1 SNHLY, CDR2 FYNNEI. Trimming shortened V by 1 base and J by 2 bases, and 11 bases separated the two germline ends. This CDR3 reads CASSEVYVVNTEAFF. CDR3 bases read: TGTGCCAGCAGTGAAGTCTACGTAGTCAACACTGAA. Supplemented by reference TRBV2 and TRBJ1-1, the full variable domain reads EPEVTQTPSHQVTQMGQEVILRCVPISNHLYFYWYRQILGQKVEFLVSFYNNEISEKSEIFDDQFSVERPDGSNFTLKIRSTKLEDSAMYFCASSEVYVVNTEAFFGQGTRLTVV.

Worth noting for this clone: The read halts 3 residues ahead of the CDR3 end, with the missing end drawn from the germline J gene. The V and J genes are TRBV30 and TRBJ1-1; D gene ambiguous. This CDR3 has 14 residues. V was shortened by 3 bases and J by 2 bases, with 13 bases between the two germline ends. Per the germline V gene, CDR1 is GTSNPN and CDR2 is SVGIG (reference sequence). CDR3 residues: CAWSILTPNTEAFF. CDR3 bases read: TGTGCCTGGAGCATCTTGACACCCAACACTGAA.

Regarding this clone: The read ends 3 residues early relative to the CDR3; the germline J gene fills the gap. The V gene is TRBV19, the J gene TRBJ1-1, with no clear D. The length of the CDR3 is 16 residues. Germline V lookup: CDR1 LNHDA, CDR2 SQIVND (reference sequence). The V gene lost 0 bases and the J gene lost 2 bases, with 13 bases spanning the gap. CDR3 sequence: CASSIDQLAVNTEAFF. Partial CDR3 DNA: TGTGCCAGTAGTATAGATCAATTGGCAGTTAACACTGAA.

As to this clone: The read falls 3 residues short of the CDR3 end, and the missing part is taken from the germline J gene. The chain carries TRBV19 and TRBJ2-4; D may be TRBD2 (7 bases). Germline CDR1 and CDR2: LNHDA and SQIVND (reference sequence). The V gene lost 3 bases and the J gene lost 9 bases, with 9 bases spanning the gap. The CDR3 is 12 amino acids. The sequenced CDR3 bases are TGTGCCAGTAGTATTCGGGGGGCCATT. It encodes CASSIRGAI. The full CDR3 protein is CASSIRGAIQYF.

As for this clone: The read falls 3 residues short of the CDR3 end, and the missing part is taken from the germline J gene. The V gene is TRBV19, the J gene TRBJ1-5; tentative D call: TRBD1 (5 bases). Per germline, CDR1 LNHDA and CDR2 SQIVND (reference sequence). This CDR3 is built from 14 residues. Trimming took off 3 bases at V and 2 bases at J, with 8 bases between the two ends. The CDR3 DNA, read in part, is TGTGCCAGTAGTATCCAGACAGGCAATCAGCCC. The encoded protein is CASSIQTGNQP. The full CDR3 sequence reads CASSIQTGNQPQHF.

Turning to this clone: The read terminates 3 residues ahead of where the CDR3 ends, so the germline J gene completes it. This chain uses TRBV20-1 with TRBJ2-7; D is undetermined. The germline V gene encodes CDR1 DFQATT and CDR2 SNEGSKA (reference sequence). V was clipped by 0 bases and J by 0 bases, with 12 bases between them. The CDR3 spans 15 residues. This CDR3 reads CSAREWIRISYEQYF. CDR3 bases read: TGCAGTGCTAGAGAATGGATCAGGATCTCCTACGAG.

For this clone: From the germline J gene comes the end of the CDR3, since the read stops 3 residues before it. This chain links TRBV7-2 with TRBJ1-1, with D perhaps TRBD1 (6 bases). Germline assignment: CDR1 SGHTA and CDR2 FQGNSA. Trimming shortened V by 2 bases and J by 2 bases, and 12 bases separated the two germline ends. This CDR3 comprises 15 residues. The CDR3 loop is CASSLNQGSNTEAFF. The CDR3 bases that were read are TGTGCCAGCAGCTTAAATCAGGGGTCAAACACTGAA.

By frequency, this clone registers medium-sized. The read ends 3 residues early relative to the CDR3; the germline J gene fills the gap. The chain employs TRBV5-1 and TRBJ1-6; D might be TRBD1 (5 bases). V lost 6 bases and J 5 bases, leaving 9 bases between the germline ends. This CDR3 is 13 amino acids long. Germline assignment: CDR1 SGHRS and CDR2 YFSETQ. The CDR3 DNA, read in part, is TGCGCCAGCACCCGGGGGGATAATTCACCC. Translation: CASTRGDNSP. The full CDR3 is CASTRGDNSPLHF.

About this clone: The read is 3 residues too short to cover the CDR3 end, so that end is filled in from the germline J gene. This rearrangement joins TRBV6-1 to TRBJ2-7; D is uncertain. V shed 4 bases and J shed 4 bases, with 17 bases lying between them. Germline CDR1 is MNHNS and CDR2 is SASEGT. The CDR3 runs to 15 residues. The CDR3 loop reads CASSAFGRFLYEQYF. The DNA read from the CDR3 is TGTGCCAGCAGTGCCTTTGGCCGCTTCCTTTACGAG.